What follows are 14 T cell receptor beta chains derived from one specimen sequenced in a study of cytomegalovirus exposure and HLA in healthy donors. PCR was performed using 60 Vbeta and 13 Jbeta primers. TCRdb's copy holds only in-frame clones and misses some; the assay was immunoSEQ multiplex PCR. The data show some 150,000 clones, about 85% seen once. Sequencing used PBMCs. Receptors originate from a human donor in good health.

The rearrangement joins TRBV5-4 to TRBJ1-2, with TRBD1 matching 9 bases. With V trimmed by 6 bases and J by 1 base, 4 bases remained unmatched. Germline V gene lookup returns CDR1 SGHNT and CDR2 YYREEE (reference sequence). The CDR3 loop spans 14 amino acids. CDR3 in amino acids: CASTWDRDNYGYTF. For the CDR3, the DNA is TGTGCCAGCACCTGGGACAGGGATAACTATGGCTACACCTTC. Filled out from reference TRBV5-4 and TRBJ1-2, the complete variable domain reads ETGVTQSPTHLIKTRGQQVTLRCSSQSGHNTVSWYQQALGQGPQFIFQYYREEENGRGNFPPRFSGLQFPNYSSELNVNALELDDSALYLCASTWDRDNYGYTFGSGTRLTVV.

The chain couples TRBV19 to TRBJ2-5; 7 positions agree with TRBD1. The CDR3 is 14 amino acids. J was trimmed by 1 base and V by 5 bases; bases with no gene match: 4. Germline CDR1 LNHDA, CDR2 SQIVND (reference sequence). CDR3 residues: CASSLRQGQETQYF. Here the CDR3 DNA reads TGTGCCAGTAGTCTGCGACAGGGCCAAGAGACCCAGTACTTC.

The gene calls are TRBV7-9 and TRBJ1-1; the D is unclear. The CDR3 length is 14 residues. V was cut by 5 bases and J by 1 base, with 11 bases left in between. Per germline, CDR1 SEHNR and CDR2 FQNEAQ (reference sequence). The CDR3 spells CASSPVGANTEAFF. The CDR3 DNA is TGTGCCAGCAGCCCCGTGGGAGCGAACACTGAAGCTTTCTTT.

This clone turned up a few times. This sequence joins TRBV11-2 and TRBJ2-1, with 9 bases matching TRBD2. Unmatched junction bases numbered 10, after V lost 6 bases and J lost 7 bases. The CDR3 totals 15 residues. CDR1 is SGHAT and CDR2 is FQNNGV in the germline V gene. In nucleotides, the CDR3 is TGTGCCAGCAGTCCGACCGCGGGAGGGCCGAATGAGCAGTTCTTC. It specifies CASSPTAGGPNEQFF.

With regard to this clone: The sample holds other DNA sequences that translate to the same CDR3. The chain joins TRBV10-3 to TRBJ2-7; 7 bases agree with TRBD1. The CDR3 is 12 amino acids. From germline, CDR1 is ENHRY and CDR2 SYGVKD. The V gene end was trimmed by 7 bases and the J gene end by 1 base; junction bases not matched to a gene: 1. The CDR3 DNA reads TGTGCCATCAAGGGACAGTCCTACGAGCAGTACTTC. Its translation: CAIKGQSYEQYF.

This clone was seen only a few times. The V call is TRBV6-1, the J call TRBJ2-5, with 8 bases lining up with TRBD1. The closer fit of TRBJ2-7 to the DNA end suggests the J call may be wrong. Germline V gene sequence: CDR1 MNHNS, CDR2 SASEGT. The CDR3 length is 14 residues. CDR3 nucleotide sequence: TGTGCCAGCAGTACGGACAGGGTCACCTACGAGCAGTACTTC. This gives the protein CASSTDRVTYEQYF.

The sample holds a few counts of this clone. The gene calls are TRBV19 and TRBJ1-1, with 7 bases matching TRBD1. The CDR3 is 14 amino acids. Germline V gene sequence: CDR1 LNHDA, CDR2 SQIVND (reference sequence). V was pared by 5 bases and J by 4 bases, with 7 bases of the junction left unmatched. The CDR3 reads CASSWTGLGTEAFF. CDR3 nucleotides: TGTGCCAGTAGTTGGACAGGATTGGGCACTGAAGCTTTCTTT.

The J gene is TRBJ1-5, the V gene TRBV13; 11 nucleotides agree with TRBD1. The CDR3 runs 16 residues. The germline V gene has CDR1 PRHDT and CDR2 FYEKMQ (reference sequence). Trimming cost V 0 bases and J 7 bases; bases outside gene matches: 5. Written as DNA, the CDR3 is TGTGCCAGCAGCTTAGGCCTTGGGACAGGGGGGCAGCCCCAGCATTTT. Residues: CASSLGLGTGGQPQHF.

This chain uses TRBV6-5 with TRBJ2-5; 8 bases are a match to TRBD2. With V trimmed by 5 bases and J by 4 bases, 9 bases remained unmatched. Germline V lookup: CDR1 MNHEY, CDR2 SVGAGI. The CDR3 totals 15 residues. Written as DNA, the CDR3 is TGTGCCAGCAGTCCCGGGACTAGAACTGGAGAGACCCAGTACTTC. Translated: CASSPGTRTGETQYF.

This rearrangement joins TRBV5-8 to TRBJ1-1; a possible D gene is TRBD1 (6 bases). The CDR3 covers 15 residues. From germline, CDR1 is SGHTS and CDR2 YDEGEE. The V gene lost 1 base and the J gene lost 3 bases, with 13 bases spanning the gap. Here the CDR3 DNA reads TGTGCCAGCAGCTTGTTCAGGGGAGTCGACACTGAAGCTTTCTTT. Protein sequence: CASSLFRGVDTEAFF. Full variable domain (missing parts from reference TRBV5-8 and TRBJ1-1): EAGVTQSPTHLIKTRGQQATLRCSPISGHTSVYWYQQALGLGLQFLLWYDEGEERNRGNFPPRFSGRQFPNYSSELNVNALELEDSALYLCASSLFRGVDTEAFFGQGTRLTVV.

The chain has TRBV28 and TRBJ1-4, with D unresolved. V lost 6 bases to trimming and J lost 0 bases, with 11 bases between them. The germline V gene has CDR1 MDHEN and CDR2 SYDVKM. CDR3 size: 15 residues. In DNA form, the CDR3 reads TGTGCCAGCAGACCCCTACTTGCAACTAATGAAAAACTGTTTTTT. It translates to CASRPLLATNEKLFF. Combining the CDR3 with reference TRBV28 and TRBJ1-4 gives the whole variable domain DVKVTQSSRYLVKRTGEKVFLECVQDMDHENMFWYRQDPGLGLRLIYFSYDVKMKEKGDIPEGYSVSREKKERFSLILESASTNQTSMYLCASRPLLATNEKLFFGSGTQLSVL.

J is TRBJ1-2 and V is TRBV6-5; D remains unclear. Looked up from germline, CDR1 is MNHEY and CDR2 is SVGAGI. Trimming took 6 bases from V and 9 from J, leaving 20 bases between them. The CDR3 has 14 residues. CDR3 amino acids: CASSPREGSLSYTF. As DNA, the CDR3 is TGTGCCAGCAGCCCCCGCGAGGGTTCCTTGAGCTACACCTTC.

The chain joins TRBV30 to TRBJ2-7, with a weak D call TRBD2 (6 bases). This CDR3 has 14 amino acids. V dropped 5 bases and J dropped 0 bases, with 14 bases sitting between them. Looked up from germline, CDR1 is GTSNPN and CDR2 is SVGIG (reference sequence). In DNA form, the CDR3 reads TGTGCCTGGGACGTTAGCGGACCCTCCTACGAGCAGTACTTC. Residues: CAWDVSGPSYEQYF.

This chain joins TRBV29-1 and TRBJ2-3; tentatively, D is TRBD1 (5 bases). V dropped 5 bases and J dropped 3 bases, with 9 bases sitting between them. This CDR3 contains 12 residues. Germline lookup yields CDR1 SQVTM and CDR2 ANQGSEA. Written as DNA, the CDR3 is TGCAGCGTTCAGGGTATAACAGATACGCAGTATTTT. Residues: CSVQGITDTQYF.